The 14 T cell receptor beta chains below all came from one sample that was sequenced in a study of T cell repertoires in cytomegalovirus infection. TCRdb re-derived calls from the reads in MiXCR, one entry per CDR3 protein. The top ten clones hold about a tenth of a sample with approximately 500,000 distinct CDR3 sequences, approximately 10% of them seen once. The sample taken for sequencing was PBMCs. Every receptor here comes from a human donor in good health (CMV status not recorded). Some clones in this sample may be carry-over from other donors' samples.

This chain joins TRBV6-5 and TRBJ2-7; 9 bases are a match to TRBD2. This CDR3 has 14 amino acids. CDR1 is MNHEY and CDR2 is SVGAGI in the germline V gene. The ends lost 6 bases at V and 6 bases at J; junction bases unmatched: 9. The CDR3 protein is CASRLGASGIEQYF. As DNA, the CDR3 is TGTGCCAGCAGGCTAGGGGCTAGCGGGATCGAGCAGTACTTC.

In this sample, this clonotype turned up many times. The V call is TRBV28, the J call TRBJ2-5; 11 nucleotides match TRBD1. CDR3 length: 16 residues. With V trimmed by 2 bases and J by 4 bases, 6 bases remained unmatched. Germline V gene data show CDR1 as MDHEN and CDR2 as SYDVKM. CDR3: CASSLTGTGGGETQYF. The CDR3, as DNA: TGTGCCAGCAGTTTAACCGGGACAGGGGGGGGAGAGACCCAGTACTTC.

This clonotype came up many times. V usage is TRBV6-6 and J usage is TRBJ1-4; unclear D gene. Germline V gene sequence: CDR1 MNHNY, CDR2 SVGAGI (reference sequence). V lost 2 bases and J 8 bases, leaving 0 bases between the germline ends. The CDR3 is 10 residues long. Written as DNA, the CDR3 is TGTGCCAGCAGTTACGAAAAACTGTTTTTT. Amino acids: CASSYEKLFF.

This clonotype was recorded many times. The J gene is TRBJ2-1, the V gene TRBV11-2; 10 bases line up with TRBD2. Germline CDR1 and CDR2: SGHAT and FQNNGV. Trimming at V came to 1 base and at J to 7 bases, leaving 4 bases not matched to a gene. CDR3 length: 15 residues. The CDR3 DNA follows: TGTGCCAGCAGCTTAGCTAGCGGGAGAGGAAATGAGCAGTTCTTC. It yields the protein CASSLASGRGNEQFF. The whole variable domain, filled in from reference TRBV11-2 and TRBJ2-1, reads EAGVAQSPRYKIIEKRQSVAFWCNPISGHATLYWYQQILGQGPKLLIQFQNNGVVDDSQLPKDRFSAERLKGVDSTLKIQPAKLEDSAVYLCASSLASGRGNEQFFGPGTRLTVL.

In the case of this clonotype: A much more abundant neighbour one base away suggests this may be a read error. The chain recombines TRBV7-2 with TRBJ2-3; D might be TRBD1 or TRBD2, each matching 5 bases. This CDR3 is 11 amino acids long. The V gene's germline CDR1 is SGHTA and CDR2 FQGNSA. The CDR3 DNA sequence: TGTGCCAGCGCAAGAGGGGATACGCACTATTTT. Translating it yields CASARGDTHYF.

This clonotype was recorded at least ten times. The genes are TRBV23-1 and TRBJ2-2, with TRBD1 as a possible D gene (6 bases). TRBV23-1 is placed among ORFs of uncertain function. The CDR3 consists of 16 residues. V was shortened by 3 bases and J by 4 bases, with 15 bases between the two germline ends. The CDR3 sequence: CASSQFIQGFTGELFF. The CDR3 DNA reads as TGCGCCAGCAGTCAGTTTATCCAGGGGTTCACCGGGGAGCTGTTTTTT.

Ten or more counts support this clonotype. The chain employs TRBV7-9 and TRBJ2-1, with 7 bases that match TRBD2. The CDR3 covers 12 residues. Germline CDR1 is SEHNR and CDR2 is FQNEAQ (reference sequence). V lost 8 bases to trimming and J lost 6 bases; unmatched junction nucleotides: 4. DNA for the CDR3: TGTGCCAGCCAGGGAGGGGTCAATGAGCAGTTCTTC. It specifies CASQGGVNEQFF.

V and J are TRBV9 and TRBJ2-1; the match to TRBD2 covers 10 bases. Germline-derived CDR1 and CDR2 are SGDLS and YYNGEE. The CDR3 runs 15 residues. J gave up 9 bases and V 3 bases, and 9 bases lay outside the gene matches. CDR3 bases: TGTGCCAGCAGCGGGGATCCTAGCGGGAGAAGTGAGCAGTTCTTC. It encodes CASSGDPSGRSEQFF.

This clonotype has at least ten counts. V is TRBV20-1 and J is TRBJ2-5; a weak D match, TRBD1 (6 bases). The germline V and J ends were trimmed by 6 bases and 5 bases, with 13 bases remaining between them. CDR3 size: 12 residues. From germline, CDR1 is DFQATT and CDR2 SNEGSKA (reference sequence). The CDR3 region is CSAPDRPETQYF. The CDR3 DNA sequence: TGCAGTGCACCCGACAGGCCCGAGACCCAGTACTTC.

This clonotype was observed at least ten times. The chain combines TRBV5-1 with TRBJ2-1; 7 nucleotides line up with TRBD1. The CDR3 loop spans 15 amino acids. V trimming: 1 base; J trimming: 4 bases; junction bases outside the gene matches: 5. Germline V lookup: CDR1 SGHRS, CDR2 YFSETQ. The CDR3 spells CASSLTQGIYNEQFF. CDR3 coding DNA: TGCGCCAGCAGCTTGACACAGGGGATTTACAATGAGCAGTTCTTC.

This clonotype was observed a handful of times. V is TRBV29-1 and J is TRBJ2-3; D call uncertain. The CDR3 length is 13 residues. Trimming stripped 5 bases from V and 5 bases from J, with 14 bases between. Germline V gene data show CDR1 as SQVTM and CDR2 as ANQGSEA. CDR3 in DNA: TGCAGCGTTTCCCGGAGAGGTGGAGATACGCAGTATTTT. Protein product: CSVSRRGGDTQYF.

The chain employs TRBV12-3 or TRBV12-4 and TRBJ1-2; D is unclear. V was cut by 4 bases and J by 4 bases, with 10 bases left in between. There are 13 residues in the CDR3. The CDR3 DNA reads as TGTGCCAGCAGTTACACACCGGGCTATGGCTACACCTTC. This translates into CASSYTPGYGYTF.

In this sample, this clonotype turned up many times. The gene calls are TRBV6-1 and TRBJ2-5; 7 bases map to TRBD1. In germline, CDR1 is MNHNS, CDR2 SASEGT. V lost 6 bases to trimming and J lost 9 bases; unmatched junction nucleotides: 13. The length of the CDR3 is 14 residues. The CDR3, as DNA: TGTGCCAGCAGCGCTCTCCGGGACAGTAATTCCCAGTACTTC. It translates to CASSALRDSNSQYF.

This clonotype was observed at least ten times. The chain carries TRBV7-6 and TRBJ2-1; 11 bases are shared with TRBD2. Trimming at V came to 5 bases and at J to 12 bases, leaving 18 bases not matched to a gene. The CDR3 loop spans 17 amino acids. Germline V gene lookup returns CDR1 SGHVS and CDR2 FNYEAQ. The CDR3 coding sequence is TGTGCCAGCAGCCTAGGGATAGCGGGGGGGCATAAGCCCGTGCAGTTCTTC. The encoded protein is CASSLGIAGGHKPVQFF.